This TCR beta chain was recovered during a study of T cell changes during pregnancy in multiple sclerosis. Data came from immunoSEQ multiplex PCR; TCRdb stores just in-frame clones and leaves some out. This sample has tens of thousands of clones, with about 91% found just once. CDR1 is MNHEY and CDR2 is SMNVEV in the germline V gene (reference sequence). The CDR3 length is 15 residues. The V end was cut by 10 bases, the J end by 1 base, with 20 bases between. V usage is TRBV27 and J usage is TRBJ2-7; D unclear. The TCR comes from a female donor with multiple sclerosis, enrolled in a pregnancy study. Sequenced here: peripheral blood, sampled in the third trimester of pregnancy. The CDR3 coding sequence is TGTGCCACCGATAGTAGTCTCGATCCGTCCTACGAGCAGTACTTC. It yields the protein CATDSSLDPSYEQYF.